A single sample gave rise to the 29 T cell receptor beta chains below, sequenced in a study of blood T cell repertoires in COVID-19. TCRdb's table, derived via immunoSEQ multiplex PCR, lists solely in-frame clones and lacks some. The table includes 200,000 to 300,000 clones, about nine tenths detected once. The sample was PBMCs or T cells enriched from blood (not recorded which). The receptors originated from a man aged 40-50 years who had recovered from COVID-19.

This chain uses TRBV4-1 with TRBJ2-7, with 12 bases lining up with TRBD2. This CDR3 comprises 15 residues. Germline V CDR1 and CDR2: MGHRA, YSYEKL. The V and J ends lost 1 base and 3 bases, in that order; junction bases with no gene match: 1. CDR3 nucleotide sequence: TGCGCCAGCAGCCAAGGGACTAGCGGGATCTACGAGCAGTACTTC. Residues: CASSQGTSGIYEQYF.

As DNA, the CDR3 is TGTGCCAGCAGCCTCCTTGGTCGGCCAGGGAACACCGGGGAGCTGTTTTTT. Translating gives CASSLLGRPGNTGELFF. The rearrangement uses TRBV27 and TRBJ2-2; no clear D. This CDR3 comprises 17 residues. The V end lost 6 bases, the J end lost 1 base, and 18 bases lay between the germline ends. From germline, CDR1 is MNHEY and CDR2 SMNVEV (reference sequence).

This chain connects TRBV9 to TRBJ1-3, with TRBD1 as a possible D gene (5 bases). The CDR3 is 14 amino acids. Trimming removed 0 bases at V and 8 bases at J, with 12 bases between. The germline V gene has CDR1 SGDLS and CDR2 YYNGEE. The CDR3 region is CASSVVQGSDTIYF. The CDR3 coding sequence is TGTGCCAGCAGCGTAGTGCAGGGTTCGGACACCATATATTTT. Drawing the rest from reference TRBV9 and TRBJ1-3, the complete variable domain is DSGVTQTPKHLITATGQRVTLRCSPRSGDLSVYWYQQSLDQGLQFLIQYYNGEERAKGNILERFSAQQFPDLHSELNLSSLELGDSALYFCASSVVQGSDTIYFGEGSWLTVV.

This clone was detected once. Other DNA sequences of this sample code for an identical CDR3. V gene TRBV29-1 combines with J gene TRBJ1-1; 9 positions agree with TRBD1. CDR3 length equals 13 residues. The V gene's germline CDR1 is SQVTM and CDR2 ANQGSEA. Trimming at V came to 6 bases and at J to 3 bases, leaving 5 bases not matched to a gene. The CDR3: CSVAGQGYTEAFF. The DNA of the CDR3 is TGCAGCGTGGCGGGACAGGGTTACACTGAAGCTTTCTTT.

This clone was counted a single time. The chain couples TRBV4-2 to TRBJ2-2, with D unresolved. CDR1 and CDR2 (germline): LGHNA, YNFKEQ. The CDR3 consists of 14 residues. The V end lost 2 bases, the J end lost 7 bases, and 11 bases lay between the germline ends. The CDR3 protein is CASSQRTSDGELFF. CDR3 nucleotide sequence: TGTGCCAGCAGCCAACGAACTTCTGACGGGGAGCTGTTTTTT.

CDR3 DNA sequence: TGTGCCAGCAGCTTGGGCAGGGACACTGAAGCTTTCTTT. It translates to CASSLGRDTEAFF. The J gene is TRBJ1-1, the V gene TRBV5-8, with D perhaps TRBD1 (5 bases). Germline CDR1 reads SGHTS; CDR2 reads YDEGEE. The CDR3 is made up of 13 amino acids. The V end lost 0 bases, the J end lost 3 bases, and 6 bases lay between the germline ends.

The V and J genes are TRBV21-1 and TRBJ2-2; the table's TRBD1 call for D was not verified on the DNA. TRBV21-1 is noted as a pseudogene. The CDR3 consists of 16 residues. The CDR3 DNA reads TGTGCCAGCCGGGGAAGACGGGACAAGAACACCGGGGAGCTGTTTTTT. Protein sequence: CASRGRRDKNTGELFF.

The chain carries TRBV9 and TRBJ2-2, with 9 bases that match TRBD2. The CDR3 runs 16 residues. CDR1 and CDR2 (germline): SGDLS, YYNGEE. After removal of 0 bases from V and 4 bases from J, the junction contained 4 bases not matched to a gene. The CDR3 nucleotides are TGTGCCAGCAGCGTAGTTGGCGGGGGGGCCACCGGGGAGCTGTTTTTT. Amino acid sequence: CASSVVGGGATGELFF.

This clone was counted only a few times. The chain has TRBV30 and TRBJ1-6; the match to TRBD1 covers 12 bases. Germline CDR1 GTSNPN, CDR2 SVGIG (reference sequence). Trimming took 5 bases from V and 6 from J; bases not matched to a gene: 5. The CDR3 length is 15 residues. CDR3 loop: CAWLGTGGFNSPLHF. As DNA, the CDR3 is TGTGCCTGGCTTGGGACAGGGGGCTTTAATTCACCCCTCCACTTT.

CDR3 in DNA: TGCGCCAGCAGCAACTCCCCCGGGACAGGGGGAGTGAACACTGAAGCTTTCTTT. It is translated as CASSNSPGTGGVNTEAFF. The genes are TRBV5-1 and TRBJ1-1; 11 nucleotides match TRBD1. The germline gives CDR1 SGHRS, CDR2 YFSETQ. This CDR3 contains 18 residues. Germline trimming cut 4 bases from V and 0 bases from J; bases unmatched to any gene: 11.

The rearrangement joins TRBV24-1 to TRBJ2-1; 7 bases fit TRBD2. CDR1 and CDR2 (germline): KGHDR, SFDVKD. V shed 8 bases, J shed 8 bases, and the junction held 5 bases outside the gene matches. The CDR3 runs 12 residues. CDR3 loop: CATKGTTDEQFF. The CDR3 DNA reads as TGTGCCACCAAGGGGACTACAGATGAGCAGTTCTTC.

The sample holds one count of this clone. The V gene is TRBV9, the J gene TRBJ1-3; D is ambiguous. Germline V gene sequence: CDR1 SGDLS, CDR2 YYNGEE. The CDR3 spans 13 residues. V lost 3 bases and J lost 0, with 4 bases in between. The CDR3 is CASSAGSGNTIYF. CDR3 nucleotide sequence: TGTGCCAGCAGCGCCGGCTCTGGAAACACCATATATTTT.

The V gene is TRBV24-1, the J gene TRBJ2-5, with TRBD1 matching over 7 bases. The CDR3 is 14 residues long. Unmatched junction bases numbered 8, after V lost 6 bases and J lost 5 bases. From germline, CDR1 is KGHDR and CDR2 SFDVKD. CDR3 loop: CATSTGALQETQYF. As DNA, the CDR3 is TGTGCCACCAGTACAGGGGCGTTGCAGGAGACCCAGTACTTC.

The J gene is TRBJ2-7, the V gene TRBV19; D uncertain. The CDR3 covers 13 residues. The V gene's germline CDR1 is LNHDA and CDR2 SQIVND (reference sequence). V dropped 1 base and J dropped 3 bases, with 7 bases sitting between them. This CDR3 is CASSIARNYEQYF. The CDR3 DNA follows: TGTGCCAGTAGTATAGCGCGGAACTACGAGCAGTACTTC.

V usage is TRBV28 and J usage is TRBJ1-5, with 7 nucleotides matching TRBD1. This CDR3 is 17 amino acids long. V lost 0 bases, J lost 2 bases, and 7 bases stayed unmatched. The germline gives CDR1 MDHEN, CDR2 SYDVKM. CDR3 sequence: CASSLWGAGGRNQPQHF. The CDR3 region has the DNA TGTGCCAGCAGTTTATGGGGGGCAGGGGGACGCAATCAGCCCCAGCATTTT.

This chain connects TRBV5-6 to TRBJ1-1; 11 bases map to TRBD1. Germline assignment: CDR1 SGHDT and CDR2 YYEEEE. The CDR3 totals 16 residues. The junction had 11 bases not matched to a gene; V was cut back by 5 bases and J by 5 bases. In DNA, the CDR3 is TGTGCCAGCAGGCCGGCGTTTGGACAGGGGGCAACTGAAGCTTTCTTT. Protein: CASRPAFGQGATEAFF.

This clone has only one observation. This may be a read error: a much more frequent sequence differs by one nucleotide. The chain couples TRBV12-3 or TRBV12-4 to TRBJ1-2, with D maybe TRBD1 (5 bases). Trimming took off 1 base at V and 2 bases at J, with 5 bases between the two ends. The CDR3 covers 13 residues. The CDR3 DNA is TGTGCCAGCAGTTTAGACAGGAACTATGGCTACACCTTC. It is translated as CASSLDRNYGYTF.

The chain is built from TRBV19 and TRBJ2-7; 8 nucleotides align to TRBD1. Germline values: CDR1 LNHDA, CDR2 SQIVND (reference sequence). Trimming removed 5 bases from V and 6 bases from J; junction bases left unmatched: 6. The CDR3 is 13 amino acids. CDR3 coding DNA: TGTGCCAGTAGTGTCCAGACAGGGGTCGAGCAGTACTTC. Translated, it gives CASSVQTGVEQYF. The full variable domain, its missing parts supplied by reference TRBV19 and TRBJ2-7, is DGGITQSPKYLFRKEGQNVTLSCEQNLNHDAMYWYRQDPGQGLRLIYYSQIVNDFQKGDIAEGYSVSREKKESFPLTVTSAQKNPTAFYLCASSVQTGVEQYFGPGTRLTVT.

The CDR3: CASSLGQGGNYGYTF. DNA for the CDR3: TGTGCCAGCAGCCTAGGACAGGGTGGAAACTATGGCTACACCTTC. The V call is TRBV7-2, the J call TRBJ1-2; 8 bases match TRBD1. The V and J ends lost 5 bases and 2 bases, in that order; junction bases with no gene match: 7. The CDR3 is made up of 15 amino acids. CDR1 SGHTA and CDR2 FQGNSA come from the germline V gene.

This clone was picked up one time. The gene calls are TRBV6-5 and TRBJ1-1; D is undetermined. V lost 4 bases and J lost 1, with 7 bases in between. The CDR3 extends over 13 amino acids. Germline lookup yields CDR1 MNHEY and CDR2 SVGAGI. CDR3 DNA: TGTGCCAGCAGTTCTAATGCGAACACTGAAGCTTTCTTT. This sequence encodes CASSSNANTEAFF.

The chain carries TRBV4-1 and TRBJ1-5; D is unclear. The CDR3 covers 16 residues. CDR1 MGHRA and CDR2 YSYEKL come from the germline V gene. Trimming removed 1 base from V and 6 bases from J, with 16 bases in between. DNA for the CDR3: TGCGCCAGCAGCCAAGGTCCCGGTTCAGGTGTTCAGCCCCAGCATTTT. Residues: CASSQGPGSGVQPQHF.

CDR3 DNA sequence: TGCGCCAGCAGGCCTAGACAGGGAAACAAAATCTACGAGCAGTACTTC. This sequence encodes CASRPRQGNKIYEQYF. The gene calls are TRBV5-1 and TRBJ2-7, with 7 nucleotides matching TRBD1. Looked up from germline, CDR1 is SGHRS and CDR2 is YFSETQ. The CDR3 is 16 amino acids. The V and J ends lost 5 bases and 3 bases, in that order; junction bases with no gene match: 14.

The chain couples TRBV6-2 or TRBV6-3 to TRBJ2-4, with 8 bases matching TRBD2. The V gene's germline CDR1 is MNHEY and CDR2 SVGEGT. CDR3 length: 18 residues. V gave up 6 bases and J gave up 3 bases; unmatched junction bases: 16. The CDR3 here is CASSPRKAGVKVKNIQYF. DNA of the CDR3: TGTGCCAGCAGCCCTCGTAAAGCGGGAGTGAAAGTCAAAAACATTCAGTACTTC.

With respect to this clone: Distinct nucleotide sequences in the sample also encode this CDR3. Here the CDR3 DNA reads TGTGCCAGCAGCGTAGGGGCTAGCGGGGACACAGATACGCAGTATTTT. This sequence encodes CASSVGASGDTDTQYF. The rearrangement links TRBV9 to TRBJ2-3, with 9 nucleotides matching TRBD2. This CDR3 has 16 amino acids. Germline CDR1 is SGDLS and CDR2 is YYNGEE. V was pared by 0 bases and J by 2 bases, with 4 bases of the junction left unmatched.

The CDR3: CASSEGMRGGIEELFF. The CDR3 DNA is TGTGCCAGCAGTGAGGGTATGAGGGGGGGTATCGAGGAGCTGTTTTTT. This sequence joins TRBV25-1 and TRBJ2-2; D might be TRBD2 (7 bases). The V gene lost 3 bases and the J gene lost 10 bases, with 21 bases spanning the gap. CDR1 is MGHDK, CDR2 SYGVNS, per germline. This CDR3 region has 16 residues.

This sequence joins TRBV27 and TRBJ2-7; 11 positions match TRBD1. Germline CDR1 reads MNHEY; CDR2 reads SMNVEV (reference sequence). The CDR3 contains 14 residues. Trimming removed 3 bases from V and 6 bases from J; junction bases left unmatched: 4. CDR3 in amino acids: CASSFGQGASEQYF. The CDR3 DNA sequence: TGTGCCAGCAGTTTTGGACAGGGGGCCTCCGAGCAGTACTTC.

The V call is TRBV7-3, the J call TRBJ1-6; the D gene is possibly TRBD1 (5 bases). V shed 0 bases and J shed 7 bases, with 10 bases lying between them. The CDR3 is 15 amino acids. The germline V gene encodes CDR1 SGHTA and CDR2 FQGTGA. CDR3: CASSLTGQGNSPLHF. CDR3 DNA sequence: TGTGCCAGCAGCTTAACAGGGCAGGGCAATTCACCCCTCCACTTT.

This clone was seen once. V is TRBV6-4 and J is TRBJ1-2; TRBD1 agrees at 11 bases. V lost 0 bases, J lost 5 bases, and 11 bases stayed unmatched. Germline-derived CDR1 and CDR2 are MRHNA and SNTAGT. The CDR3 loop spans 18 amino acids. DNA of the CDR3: TGTGCCAGCAGTGACTCTTGGACAGGGGGCTTCTTCAGTTATGGCTACACCTTC. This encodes CASSDSWTGGFFSYGYTF.

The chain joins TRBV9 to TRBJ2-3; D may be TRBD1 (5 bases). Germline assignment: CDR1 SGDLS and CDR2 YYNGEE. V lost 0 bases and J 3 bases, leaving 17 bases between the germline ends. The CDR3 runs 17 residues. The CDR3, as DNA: TGTGCCAGCAGCGTAGCCCTGCTCAGGGTCAAGACAGATACGCAGTATTTT. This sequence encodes CASSVALLRVKTDTQYF. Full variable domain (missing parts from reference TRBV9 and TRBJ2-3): DSGVTQTPKHLITATGQRVTLRCSPRSGDLSVYWYQQSLDQGLQFLIQYYNGEERAKGNILERFSAQQFPDLHSELNLSSLELGDSALYFCASSVALLRVKTDTQYFGPGTRLTVL.